Presented here are 30 T cell receptor beta chains from one specimen sequenced in a study of blood T cell repertoires in COVID-19. Libraries were prepared by immunoSEQ multiplex PCR; TCRdb keeps only in-frame clonotypes and omits some of them. The sample records hundreds of thousands of clones, about 87% being singletons. Sequenced material: PBMCs or T cells enriched from blood (not recorded which). The source of these receptors is a man between 50 and 59 years old who had been exposed to COVID-19.

This clone showed up just once. The rearrangement joins TRBV20-1 to TRBJ1-6; D perhaps matches TRBD1 (6 bases). Deletions cut 3 bases from V and 9 bases from J, with 21 bases between. This CDR3 has 16 residues. CDR1 is DFQATT and CDR2 is SNEGSKA in the germline V gene (reference sequence). The CDR3 nucleotides read TGCAGTGCTAGTATACCGCCGGGACATGAAGTTTCACCCCTCCACTTT. Translated, it gives CSASIPPGHEVSPLHF.

This clone was seen a single time. The J gene is TRBJ2-1, the V gene TRBV5-4; TRBD1 matches at 8 bases. CDR1 and CDR2 from the germline V gene are SGHNT and YYREEE (reference sequence). V lost 5 bases and J lost 4; bases outside the gene matches: 14. The CDR3 is 17 amino acids. CDR3 nucleotides: TGTGCCAGCAGGGATGGGACAGGACCTACCCAATACAATGAGCAGTTCTTC. Translated: CASRDGTGPTQYNEQFF.

The CDR3 spells CAISPTLGTPLDEQYF. The CDR3 coding sequence is TGTGCCATCAGTCCCACTCTCGGGACTCCCTTGGACGAGCAGTACTTC. This chain uses TRBV10-3 with TRBJ2-7; D might be TRBD2 (6 bases). Germline CDR1 is ENHRY and CDR2 is SYGVKD. This CDR3 spans 16 amino acids. Between the trimmed V and J ends, which lost 5 bases and 5 bases, there was a span of 22 bases.

This chain links TRBV30 with TRBJ1-2, with 12 nucleotides matching TRBD1. V dropped 0 bases and J dropped 0; count of bases not matched to a gene: 5. The length of the CDR3 is 17 residues. Germline lookup yields CDR1 GTSNPN and CDR2 SVGIG (reference sequence). The CDR3 DNA follows: TGTGCCTGGAGTGTACGGGACAGGGGGCTAGCTAACTATGGCTACACCTTC. This sequence encodes CAWSVRDRGLANYGYTF.

The rearrangement links TRBV15 to TRBJ2-2, with unresolved D. The germline V gene has CDR1 LNHNV and CDR2 YYDKDF (reference sequence). This CDR3 has 16 amino acids. Trimming took 0 bases from V and 1 from J, leaving 9 bases between them. The CDR3 DNA is TGTGCCACCAGCAGAGATTTTGCAGGGAACACCGGGGAGCTGTTTTTT. It encodes CATSRDFAGNTGELFF.

The chain carries TRBV19 and TRBJ2-6, with 8 bases identical to TRBD1. After removal of 3 bases from V and 0 bases from J, the junction contained 13 bases not matched to a gene. The CDR3 sequence is 20 residues long. CDR1 is LNHDA and CDR2 is SQIVND in the germline V gene (reference sequence). CDR3 sequence reads: CASSMRPPGQAYSGANVLTF. CDR3 coding DNA: TGTGCCAGTAGTATGAGGCCCCCGGGACAGGCTTACTCTGGGGCCAACGTCCTGACTTTC.

The genes are TRBV30 and TRBJ1-1; possible D gene TRBD1, 5 bases. Trimming stripped 5 bases from V and 8 bases from J, with 12 bases between. Germline V gives CDR1 GTSNPN, CDR2 SVGIG (reference sequence). The CDR3 runs to 11 residues. As DNA, the CDR3 is TGTGCCTGGGGACAAAGATCCGAAGCTTTCTTT. Its protein is CAWGQRSEAFF.

The V call is TRBV7-2, the J call TRBJ2-1; 9 bases align to TRBD2. Losses at the gene ends were 3 bases for V and 5 bases for J; bases not matched to a gene: 2. Germline V gene sequence: CDR1 SGHTA, CDR2 FQGNSA. The CDR3 is 14 residues long. CDR3 amino acids: CASSFIAGDNEQFF. The CDR3 DNA is TGTGCCAGCAGCTTTATAGCGGGAGACAATGAGCAGTTCTTC. Based on the CDR3 plus reference TRBV7-2 and TRBJ2-1, the full variable domain is GAGVSQSPSNKVTEKGKDVELRCDPISGHTALYWYRQSLGQGLEFLIYFQGNSAPDKSGLPSDRFSAERTGGSVSTLTIQRTQQEDSAVYLCASSFIAGDNEQFFGPGTRLTVL.

V gene TRBV6-5 combines with J gene TRBJ1-4, with D uncertain. Germline V gives CDR1 MNHEY, CDR2 SVGAGI. V lost 2 bases and J lost 10, with 14 bases in between. The CDR3 loop spans 14 amino acids. CDR3 residues: CASSYPGGSGKLFF. The CDR3 nucleotides read TGTGCCAGCAGTTACCCGGGAGGGTCTGGAAAACTGTTTTTT.

The CDR3 DNA sequence: TGTGCCAGCAGCCAACTGGCAAACACTGAAGCTTTCTTT. Its protein is CASSQLANTEAFF. The gene calls are TRBV3-1 (or the pseudogene TRBV3-2) and TRBJ1-1; D gene uncertain. CDR1 LGHDT and CDR2 YNNKEL come from the germline V gene (reference sequence). This CDR3 has 13 residues. V shed 2 bases and J shed 2 bases, with 6 bases lying between them.

This chain joins TRBV7-9 and TRBJ2-7; 7 nucleotides match TRBD1. The V gene end was trimmed by 5 bases and the J gene end by 3 bases; junction bases not matched to a gene: 4. Germline V CDR1 and CDR2: SEHNR, FQNEAQ (reference sequence). This CDR3 has 13 amino acids. CDR3 sequence (DNA): TGTGCCAGCAGCGTGACAGGGTACTACGAGCAGTACGTC. The encoded protein is CASSVTGYYEQYV.

The chain joins TRBV5-1 to TRBJ1-2, with 9 bases that match TRBD1. There are 15 residues in the CDR3. Germline CDR1 reads SGHRS; CDR2 reads YFSETQ. J was trimmed by 4 bases and V by 4 bases; bases with no gene match: 8. CDR3 sequence: CASSPGDRDSYGYTF. In DNA, the CDR3 is TGCGCCAGCAGCCCGGGGGACAGGGACTCCTATGGCTACACCTTC. Using reference TRBV5-1 and TRBJ1-2 for the parts outside the CDR3, the full variable domain is KAGVTQTPRYLIKTRGQQVTLSCSPISGHRSVSWYQQTPGQGLQFLFEYFSETQRNKGNFPGRFSGRQFSNSRSEMNVSTLELGDSALYLCASSPGDRDSYGYTFGSGTRLTVV.

The chain couples TRBV9 to TRBJ1-6; D not certain. The V end was cut by 4 bases, the J end by 11 bases, with 13 bases between. Germline CDR1 is SGDLS and CDR2 is YYNGEE. The CDR3 has 13 amino acids. CDR3: CASSPRGEPPLHF. Here the CDR3 DNA reads TGTGCCAGCAGCCCCCGGGGAGAGCCACCCCTCCACTTT. The variable domain in full, completed from reference TRBV9 and TRBJ1-6, reads DSGVTQTPKHLITATGQRVTLRCSPRSGDLSVYWYQQSLDQGLQFLIQYYNGEERAKGNILERFSAQQFPDLHSELNLSSLELGDSALYFCASSPRGEPPLHFGNGTRLTVT.

The chain employs TRBV7-9 and TRBJ2-2, with 7 bases matching TRBD1. With 5 bases clipped from V and 6 bases from J, the junction kept 6 bases outside the gene matches. The CDR3 loop spans 14 amino acids. CDR1 is SEHNR and CDR2 is FQNEAQ in the germline V gene (reference sequence). CDR3 loop: CASSQDRRSGELFF. CDR3 nucleotide sequence: TGTGCCAGCAGCCAGGACAGGCGGTCCGGGGAGCTGTTTTTT. Variable domain in full (rest from reference TRBV7-9 and TRBJ2-2): DTGVSQNPRHKITKRGQNVTFRCDPISEHNRLYWYRQTLGQGPEFLTYFQNEAQLEKSRLLSDRFSAERPKGSFSTLEIQRTEQGDSAMYLCASSQDRRSGELFFGEGSRLTVL.

This clone was picked up one time. V usage is TRBV24-1 and J usage is TRBJ1-5; D unclear. The CDR3 has 15 residues. V was pared by 4 bases and J by 7 bases, with 16 bases between. CDR1 and CDR2 (germline): KGHDR, SFDVKD. This CDR3 reads CATSDGNAGKQPQHF. The CDR3 region has the DNA TGTGCCACCAGTGACGGGAACGCGGGTAAGCAGCCCCAGCATTTT.

The CDR3 region is CASSSGSHYGYTF. In DNA form, the CDR3 reads TGTGCCAGCAGCTCCGGGAGCCACTATGGCTACACCTTC. The chain couples TRBV11-2 to TRBJ1-2; D unresolved. Trimming removed 4 bases at V and 3 bases at J, with 9 bases between. The germline CDR1 and CDR2 sequences are SGHAT and FQNNGV. This CDR3 region has 13 residues.

V gene TRBV11-2 combines with J gene TRBJ2-7, with 10 bases that match TRBD1. The CDR3 totals 14 residues. The junction had 2 bases not matched to a gene; V was cut back by 4 bases and J by 2 bases. Germline-derived CDR1 and CDR2 are SGHAT and FQNNGV. In nucleotides, the CDR3 is TGTGCCAGCAGCTCCGGGACAGGGGCCTACGAGCAGTACTTC. This gives the protein CASSSGTGAYEQYF.

V gene TRBV30 combines with J gene TRBJ1-1; D is unresolved. Trimming took 2 bases from V and 9 from J, leaving 25 bases between them. CDR3 size: 16 residues. Germline lookup yields CDR1 GTSNPN and CDR2 SVGIG (reference sequence). This CDR3 reads CAWSRQKTGVTGKAFF. CDR3 DNA: TGTGCCTGGAGTCGGCAAAAGACCGGGGTTACGGGAAAAGCTTTCTTT.

The chain combines TRBV7-2 with TRBJ1-1; possibly TRBD1 for D (5 bases). This CDR3 is built from 14 residues. Germline CDR1 reads SGHTA; CDR2 reads FQGNSA. V was clipped by 5 bases and J by 7 bases, with 17 bases between them. CDR3 amino acids: CASSISGGHSEAFF. DNA of the CDR3: TGTGCCAGCAGCATCTCGGGAGGACACAGTGAAGCTTTCTTT.

The V call is TRBV5-4, the J call TRBJ2-4; D is possibly TRBD2 (5 bases). The CDR3 covers 13 residues. Germline values: CDR1 SGHNT, CDR2 YYREEE (reference sequence). Trimming stripped 0 bases from V and 7 bases from J, with 8 bases between. CDR3 sequence reads: CASSLVGNNIQYF. CDR3 DNA sequence: TGTGCCAGCAGCTTGGTCGGGAATAACATTCAGTACTTC.

CDR3 in amino acids: CSGSQTEGAFF. CDR3 sequence (DNA): TGCAGTGGGTCACAGACGGAGGGAGCTTTCTTT. The chain has TRBV20-1 and TRBJ1-1, with D unresolved. From germline, CDR1 is DFQATT and CDR2 SNEGSKA (reference sequence). The germline V and J ends were trimmed by 7 bases and 10 bases, with 16 bases remaining between them. The CDR3 loop spans 11 amino acids.

This clone was picked up one time. The CDR3 nucleotides are TGTGCCAGCAGTCGACAGGGGGCGAATGAAAAACTGTTTTTT. Its protein is CASSRQGANEKLFF. The V call is TRBV6-5, the J call TRBJ1-4, with TRBD1 matching 10 bases. CDR3 size: 14 residues. V was pared by 5 bases and J by 5 bases, with 2 bases of the junction left unmatched. Germline V gene sequence: CDR1 MNHEY, CDR2 SVGAGI.

The rearrangement joins TRBV12-5 to TRBJ1-5; unclear D gene. Germline lookup yields CDR1 LGHNT and CDR2 FRNRAP. The CDR3 is 14 residues long. V dropped 3 bases and J dropped 3 bases, with 9 bases sitting between them. The CDR3 loop reads CASGLPGYNQPQHF. In DNA form, the CDR3 reads TGTGCTAGTGGTTTACCGGGATACAATCAGCCCCAGCATTTT.

This chain links TRBV27 with TRBJ1-2, with TRBD1 matching over 11 bases. The CDR3 totals 16 residues. CDR1 and CDR2 (germline): MNHEY, SMNVEV (reference sequence). With V trimmed by 6 bases and J by 4 bases, 10 bases remained unmatched. This CDR3 is CASSFRRTGGGYGYTF. The CDR3 DNA reads TGTGCCAGCAGCTTCCGGCGGACAGGGGGCGGCTATGGCTACACCTTC.

The CDR3 DNA reads as TGTGCCAGCAGCTTATTTGGAGGGGCCACGAACACTGAAGCTTTCTTT. Protein: CASSLFGGATNTEAFF. The chain uses TRBV7-2 and TRBJ1-1; D possibly corresponds to TRBD1 (5 bases). Trimming removed 2 bases at V and 1 base at J, with 14 bases between. The CDR3 extends over 16 amino acids. In germline, CDR1 is SGHTA, CDR2 FQGNSA.

The chain joins TRBV27 to TRBJ2-5, with TRBD2 matching over 15 bases. This CDR3 spans 20 amino acids. The V gene end was trimmed by 1 base and the J gene end by 5 bases; junction bases not matched to a gene: 14. Germline assignment: CDR1 MNHEY and CDR2 SMNVEV (reference sequence). The CDR3 sequence is CASSLFWRGGLAGGGETQYF. As DNA, the CDR3 is TGTGCCAGCAGTTTATTCTGGCGGGGGGGACTAGCGGGAGGAGGGGAGACCCAGTACTTC.

This clone has just one count. The rearrangement uses TRBV2 and TRBJ1-2; no firm D call. CDR1 and CDR2 from the germline V gene are SNHLY and FYNNEI. This CDR3 has 13 amino acids. V was clipped by 4 bases and J by 2 bases, with 8 bases between them. The CDR3 reads CASSARQNYGYTF. CDR3 bases: TGTGCCAGCAGTGCGAGGCAAAACTATGGCTACACCTTC. Looking up the rest from reference TRBV2 and TRBJ1-2 gives the full variable domain: EPEVTQTPSHQVTQMGQEVILRCVPISNHLYFYWYRQILGQKVEFLVSFYNNEISEKSEIFDDQFSVERPDGSNFTLKIRSTKLEDSAMYFCASSARQNYGYTFGSGTRLTVV.

The V call is TRBV6-5, the J call TRBJ2-5, with D uncertain. Germline V lookup: CDR1 MNHEY, CDR2 SVGAGI. V was clipped by 5 bases and J by 0 bases, with 7 bases between them. The CDR3 sequence is 13 residues long. The DNA for the CDR3 is TGTGCCAGCAGTAGACACCACCAAGAGACCCAGTACTTC. Protein product: CASSRHHQETQYF.

The chain is built from TRBV11-2 and TRBJ2-7; 11 bases align to TRBD1. This CDR3 has 14 residues. The V gene's germline CDR1 is SGHAT and CDR2 FQNNGV. After removal of 4 bases from V and 5 bases from J, the junction contained 4 bases not matched to a gene. Written as DNA, the CDR3 is TGTGCCAGCAGCTGGACAGGGGGCGCCCACGAGCAGTACTTC. Translated, it gives CASSWTGGAHEQYF. Filled out from reference TRBV11-2 and TRBJ2-7, the complete variable domain reads EAGVAQSPRYKIIEKRQSVAFWCNPISGHATLYWYQQILGQGPKLLIQFQNNGVVDDSQLPKDRFSAERLKGVDSTLKIQPAKLEDSAVYLCASSWTGGAHEQYFGPGTRLTVT.

The V gene is TRBV2, the J gene TRBJ1-2, with TRBD1 identical over 8 bases. Trimming took 6 bases from V and 2 from J; bases not matched to a gene: 8. The CDR3 covers 15 residues. Germline lookup yields CDR1 SNHLY and CDR2 FYNNEI. The CDR3 nucleotides read TGTGCCAGCAGACGAGGAACAGGGGGAAACTATGGCTACACCTTC. Translated, it gives CASRRGTGGNYGYTF.